The sequence of this T cell receptor beta chain was determined in a study of shared clonotypes between healthy human individuals. The repertoire was sequenced with immunoSEQ multiplex PCR; TCRdb's copy has only in-frame clones and lacks some. Of 2,500,000 or so clones listed, around 94% were seen once; the top ten hold around 0.15%. This clone has a single count. The sample was naive CD4+ T cells sorted from blood. Subset noted: CD45RA+ positively selected. The sequence was obtained from a man between 18 and 35 years old in good health.

The CDR3 loop is CASSPRQAFDEQFF. The CDR3 region has the DNA TGTGCCAGCTCACCACGGCAGGCTTTTGATGAGCAGTTCTTC. This chain joins TRBV18 and TRBJ2-1; D is unclear. The V gene's germline CDR1 is KGHSH and CDR2 LQKENI. This CDR3 has 14 amino acids. The V and J ends lost 1 base and 8 bases respectively, with 12 bases between them.